Following are 16 T cell receptor beta chains from one sample sequenced in a study of cytomegalovirus exposure and HLA in healthy donors (TCRdb year 2017). The method was the immunoSEQ multiplex PCR assay. The multiplex PCR relied on a mix of 60 forward primers for TCR Vbeta segments and 13 reverse primers for TCR Jbeta segments. Imported from immuneACCESS, the table was reduced by TCRdb to in-frame sequences with V and J called. These copies leave out some clones; in studies compared against another copy, an unresolved V gene accounts for under half, and the cause of the remainder is not known. Here the sample has approximately 160,000 clones; 65% to 80% occur a single time. The ten largest make up over 2.5% of the sample. The sequenced sample was PBMCs. These receptors were taken from a woman aged 40-49 years in good health and CMV-seropositive.

The gene calls are TRBV5-4 and TRBJ2-5; 10 positions agree with TRBD2. The germline CDR1 and CDR2 sequences are SGHNT and YYREEE (reference sequence). Trimming took 4 bases from V and 7 from J; bases not matched to a gene: 10. This CDR3 comprises 15 residues. The chain's CDR3 is CASSRLAGDLGTQYF. DNA for the CDR3: TGTGCCAGCAGCCGTCTAGCGGGGGATCTGGGGACCCAGTACTTC.

This clone was counted between two and nine times. V and J are TRBV7-2 and TRBJ2-5; the D gene is possibly TRBD1 (6 bases). V was trimmed by 1 base and J by 5 bases, leaving 8 bases between them. The CDR3 is made up of 13 amino acids. Germline assignment: CDR1 SGHTA and CDR2 FQGNSA. In nucleotides, the CDR3 is TGTGCCAGCAGCTTAGACAGGGCGGAGACCCAGTACTTC. Amino acid sequence: CASSLDRAETQYF. The full variable domain, its missing parts supplied by reference TRBV7-2 and TRBJ2-5, is GAGVSQSPSNKVTEKGKDVELRCDPISGHTALYWYRQSLGQGLEFLIYFQGNSAPDKSGLPSDRFSAERTGGSVSTLTIQRTQQEDSAVYLCASSLDRAETQYFGPGTRLLVL.

The genes are TRBV6-1 and TRBJ1-6; TRBD1 might be the D (6 bases). The CDR3 contains 13 residues. Germline V gene data show CDR1 as MNHNS and CDR2 as SASEGT. Trimming took off 7 bases at V and 8 bases at J, with 12 bases between the two ends. CDR3 DNA: TGTGCCAGCAATGCACAGGGATATTCACCCCTCCACTTT. Protein sequence: CASNAQGYSPLHF.

The rearrangement uses TRBV5-1 and TRBJ2-1; tentatively, D is TRBD2 (6 bases). Germline CDR1 reads SGHRS; CDR2 reads YFSETQ. V lost 4 bases and J lost 6, with 20 bases in between. The CDR3 length is 16 residues. The CDR3 coding sequence is TGCGCCAGCAGCCTCTACCTCGGGGGTGCGGGCAATGAGCAGTTCTTC. The encoded protein is CASSLYLGGAGNEQFF.

V is TRBV7-2 and J is TRBJ1-4; the D is unclear. CDR3 length: 14 residues. Germline V gives CDR1 SGHTA, CDR2 FQGNSA. Deletions cut 3 bases from V and 5 bases from J, with 10 bases between. This chain's CDR3 is CASSLFPSNEKLFF. Here the CDR3 DNA reads TGTGCCAGCAGCTTGTTCCCAAGCAATGAAAAACTGTTTTTT.

The chain is built from TRBV5-1 and TRBJ2-7; unclear D gene. The CDR3 is 11 amino acids. Germline values: CDR1 SGHRS, CDR2 YFSETQ. V was cut by 3 bases and J by 6 bases, with 7 bases left in between. This chain's CDR3 is CASSSSSEQYF. CDR3 DNA sequence: TGCGCCAGCAGCTCCTCTAGCGAGCAGTACTTC.

The J gene is TRBJ1-2, the V gene TRBV5-4; tentatively, D is TRBD1 (6 bases). V gave up 6 bases and J gave up 6 bases, with 24 bases separating them. CDR1 SGHNT and CDR2 YYREEE come from the germline V gene (reference sequence). This CDR3 has 16 residues. The CDR3 here is CASTRNLGGGFDGYTF. In DNA form, the CDR3 reads TGTGCCAGCACCCGGAATTTAGGTGGGGGCTTCGATGGCTACACCTTC.

Concerning this clone itself: This sample also contains other DNA sequences that code for the same CDR3. The CDR3 bases are TGTGCCAGCAGCTTAACTAGCGGGGCCTACGAGCAGTACTTC. It encodes CASSLTSGAYEQYF. The chain couples TRBV7-8 to TRBJ2-7, with 10 nucleotides matching TRBD2. The CDR3 extends over 14 amino acids. Trimming cost V 2 bases and J 2 bases; bases outside gene matches: 0. Germline V gene sequence: CDR1 SGHVS, CDR2 FQNEAQ.

This clone has only a few counts. The chain carries TRBV28 and TRBJ2-7; D perhaps matches TRBD1 (6 bases). Germline V gene lookup returns CDR1 MDHEN and CDR2 SYDVKM. Trimming pared 5 bases from V and 9 bases from J, leaving 23 bases between. The CDR3 has 15 residues. The CDR3 bases are TGTGCCAGCAGTATAATATGGGGGCAGGGGAGTAGGCAGTACTTC. Its protein product is CASSIIWGQGSRQYF.

The gene calls are TRBV7-2 and TRBJ1-1; no reliable D call. Trimming shortened V by 6 bases and J by 4 bases, and 12 bases separated the two germline ends. Germline loops: CDR1 SGHTA, CDR2 FQGNSA. CDR3 length: 13 residues. The CDR3 sequence is CASSRWQATEAFF. DNA for the CDR3: TGTGCCAGCAGTCGGTGGCAGGCCACTGAAGCTTTCTTT.

The genes are TRBV7-2 and TRBJ2-5, with D tentatively TRBD1 (6 bases). V dropped 5 bases and J dropped 1 base, with 20 bases sitting between them. The CDR3 consists of 17 residues. Germline CDR1 reads SGHTA; CDR2 reads FQGNSA. The CDR3 is CASSPRERGKPQETQYF. CDR3 DNA: TGTGCCAGCAGCCCCCGTGAAAGGGGGAAGCCCCAAGAGACCCAGTACTTC.

This clone has a single count. CDR3 coding DNA: TGCGCCAGCAGCTCAGGGTCCGAAACAGATACGCAGTATTTT. Translated, it gives CASSSGSETDTQYF. The rearrangement uses TRBV5-1 and TRBJ2-3, with a tentative D call TRBD1 (5 bases). V dropped 3 bases and J dropped 3 bases, with 11 bases sitting between them. Per the germline V gene, CDR1 is SGHRS and CDR2 is YFSETQ. The CDR3 is made up of 14 amino acids.

This chain uses TRBV5-1 with TRBJ2-7; 7 bases fit TRBD1. The germline CDR1 and CDR2 sequences are SGHRS and YFSETQ. V was pared by 1 base and J by 1 base, with 5 bases of the junction left unmatched. This CDR3 has 15 amino acids. CDR3 in DNA: TGCGCCAGCAGCTTGATGGGACAGTTATCCTACGAGCAGTACTTC. This sequence encodes CASSLMGQLSYEQYF.

In this sample, this clone turned up once. The chain employs TRBV30 and TRBJ2-3, with 7 bases identical to TRBD2. The CDR3 loop spans 13 amino acids. The junction had 4 bases not matched to a gene; V was cut back by 4 bases and J by 3 bases. Germline CDR1 GTSNPN, CDR2 SVGIG (reference sequence). The CDR3 DNA sequence: TGTGCCTGGAATGGGGGGGGGACAGATACGCAGTATTTT. It is translated as CAWNGGGTDTQYF. The full variable domain, in which reference TRBV30 and TRBJ2-3 provide the parts outside the CDR3, is SQTIHQWPATLVQPVGSPLSLECTVEGTSNPNLYWYRQAAGRGLQLLFYSVGIGQISSEVPQNLSASRPQDRQFILSSKKLLLSDSGFYLCAWNGGGTDTQYFGPGTRLTVL.

V gene TRBV28 combines with J gene TRBJ1-5, with D maybe TRBD1 (6 bases). This CDR3 region has 14 residues. CDR1 is MDHEN and CDR2 is SYDVKM in the germline V gene. The germline V and J ends were trimmed by 7 bases and 1 base, with 11 bases remaining between them. The CDR3 region has the DNA TGTGCCAGCAACCGACAGGAGAGCAATCAGCCCCAGCATTTT. Amino acid sequence: CASNRQESNQPQHF.

The V gene is TRBV28, the J gene TRBJ1-4, with D maybe TRBD1 (5 bases). V lost 5 bases and J lost 3, with 13 bases in between. Germline lookup yields CDR1 MDHEN and CDR2 SYDVKM. CDR3 length equals 15 residues. The CDR3 sequence is CASSRTRKSNEKLFF. As DNA, the CDR3 is TGTGCCAGCAGTAGGACAAGGAAATCTAATGAAAAACTGTTTTTT. Complete variable domain (other parts from reference TRBV28 and TRBJ1-4): DVKVTQSSRYLVKRTGEKVFLECVQDMDHENMFWYRQDPGLGLRLIYFSYDVKMKEKGDIPEGYSVSREKKERFSLILESASTNQTSMYLCASSRTRKSNEKLFFGSGTQLSVL.